This entry concerns a single TCR beta chain. Its target antigen remains unknown. Per-nucleotide qualities are absent, and no much larger clonotype sits a single base away. This record belongs to a study of T cell responses to AZD1222 COVID-19 vaccine (dated by TCRdb to the early 2020s). The study in broad terms: TCR sequencing covered over 230 trial participants: some 210 given two doses of AZD1222 and around 26 given two doses of MenACWY control vaccine. Enrollment into the trials was organized by age into subgroups of 18-55, 56-69 and 70-plus years, and those subgroups contained roughly 150, 30 and 60 TCR-sequenced participants, respectively.

The CDR3 regions of human TCRbeta chains were analyzed by immunosequencing. The paper's data handling went like this. Repertoire TCRs were checked for matches against a reference library of SARS-CoV-2-specific TCRs that had been generated using the MIRA antigen-specificity platform. Breadth was defined as the fraction of unique TCRs that were SARS-CoV-2-associated. Depth was defined as the fraction of total T cells that were SARS-CoV-2-associated. Using the MIRA data, every spike-specific TCR was mapped to the spike region that the TCR reacted to and assigned to either a CD4 or a CD8 class. Log10-transformed breadth and depth values were compared by one-way ANOVA with Sidak's multiple comparisons tests. TCRdb took this table from immuneACCESS and kept in-frame rearrangements with V and J called. Such tables lack part of the clones; where checked against another copy, unresolved V genes explain under half of the gap, and the rest is unexplained. V and J calls and clone size are those listed in that table; D and trimming were worked out from the DNA. This sample has fewer than 200,000 clones in its table, and 94% of those were observed once. The ten largest clonotypes hold 1.6% of the sample.

Sample time point, as interpreted from the label and publication: about 28 days (+/-7) after the second vaccine dose. AZD1222 recipients given second doses at about 4 weeks or at about 12 weeks were pooled, since spike-specific TCR depth and breadth were not found to differ between the two schedules. Vaccinee samples came from UK trials COV001 and COV002, including a single-blind randomized controlled phase 2/3 trial of AZD1222 (ChAdOx1 nCoV-19) in healthy adults. For TCRbeta chain sequencing, PBMC samples were collected from trial participants at day 0 and at day 28 after the second dose. Findings and caveats that apply to the study as a whole: After two AZD1222 doses, both the breadth and the depth of spike-specific TCRs were significantly higher than at day 0 and than in MenACWY recipients. Vaccine-associated CD4 TCRs spanned the whole spike protein, with dominant responses in regions 160-218 and 743-854. In the small 56-69-year group, the increase in depth fell short of significance, most likely because of low power. Conclusions about previously exposed vaccinees are limited because only a handful of AZD1222 recipients were SARS-CoV-2 seropositive at baseline. Most participants were white British and females outnumbered males, and the authors suggested that clonal diversity may have been underestimated. Epitopes outside the regions mutated in the B.1.351 and B.1.1.7 variants were reportedly recognized by nearly half of the unique spike-specific TCRs. Because no day 14 peak-response samples were available, the repertoires could be characterized only after the peak T cell response.

The receptor's source is an adult who received the AZD1222 COVID-19 vaccine. Here the sequenced sample was peripheral blood, taken 28 days after the second AZD1222 dose.

The CDR3 protein is CASSPFVDSGNTIYF. The nucleotide sequence is TGTGCCAGCTCACCATTTGTAGACTCTGGAAACACCATATATTTT. This chain is built from TRBV18 and TRBJ1-3, with no confidently assigned D gene. From the germline V gene, CDR1 is KGHSH and CDR2 is LQKENI. Relative to germline, V is 2 bases shorter and J is 0 bases shorter, with 8 bases between their ends. The CDR3 runs 15 amino acids, cysteine and phenylalanine included. The only DNA kept is the CDR3, 45 bases in frame from the first base.